This T cell receptor beta chain was sequenced in a study of shared clonotypes between healthy human individuals. Across the whole study: Each donor contributed plates that comprised three CD4 naive, three CD4 memory, two CD8 naive and one CD8 memory.

Profiling relied on immunoSEQ multiplex PCR, and the TCRdb table lists in-frame clones only, not all of them. The sample includes roughly 1,500,000 clones, around 98% of them seen just once. The length of the CDR3 is 14 residues. The V gene lost 8 bases and the J gene lost 1 base, with 12 bases spanning the gap. Germline V CDR1 and CDR2: MNHGY, SVAAGI. The sample was naive CD4+ T cells sorted from blood. This sample's subset: CD45RA+ positively selected. This sequence originates from a man aged 25 to 40 in good health. The chain has TRBV6-9 and TRBJ1-5; D is uncertain. The CDR3 coding sequence is TGTGCCAGCGGCTGGGTATCCAGCAATCAGCCCCAGCATTTT. This sequence encodes CASGWVSSNQPQHF.